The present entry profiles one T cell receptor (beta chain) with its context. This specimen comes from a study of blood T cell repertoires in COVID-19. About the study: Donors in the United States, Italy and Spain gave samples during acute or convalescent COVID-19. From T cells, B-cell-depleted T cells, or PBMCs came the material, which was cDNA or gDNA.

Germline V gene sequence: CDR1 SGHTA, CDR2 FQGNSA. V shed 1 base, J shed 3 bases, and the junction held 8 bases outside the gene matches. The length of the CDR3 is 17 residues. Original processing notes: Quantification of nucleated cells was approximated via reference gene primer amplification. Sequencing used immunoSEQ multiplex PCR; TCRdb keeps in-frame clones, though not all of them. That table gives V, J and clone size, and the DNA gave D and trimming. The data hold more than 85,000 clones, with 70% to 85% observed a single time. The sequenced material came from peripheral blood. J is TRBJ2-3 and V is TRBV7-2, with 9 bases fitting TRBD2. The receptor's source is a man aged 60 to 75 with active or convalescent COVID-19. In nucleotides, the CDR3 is TGTGCCAGCAGCTTAGGTTTTGGCGGGAGGGCAACAGATACGCAGTATTTT. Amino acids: CASSLGFGGRATDTQYF.